Included here is one TCR beta chain sequence, with context. The germline V gene encodes CDR1 ENHRY and CDR2 SYGVKD. CDR3 length: 14 residues. Trimming removed 5 bases from V and 8 bases from J; junction bases left unmatched: 8. The entry originates in a study of cytomegalovirus exposure and HLA in healthy donors. Vbeta (60) and Jbeta (13) primers were used in the PCR. Some clones are missing from TCRdb's copy, which holds only in-frame ones; the method was immunoSEQ multiplex PCR. This sample has about 200,000 clones, with 75% to 90% found just once. The V call is TRBV10-3, the J call TRBJ1-2, with 10 bases identical to TRBD1. The sequence derives from a woman aged 45-59 years in good health and CMV-seropositive. Specimen: PBMCs. CDR3 sequence (DNA): TGTGCCATCAGTACAAGACAGGGGGCGACGGGCTACACCTTC. Encoded protein: CAISTRQGATGYTF.